A selection of T cell receptor beta chains follows, all from one sample in a study of Graves' ophthalmopathy and Graves' hyperthyroidism. TCRdb redid the calling of the multiplex PCR reads with MiXCR, one entry per CDR3 protein. The table has about 210,000 distinct CDR3 sequences, around 28% seen once; the top ten hold about 8.2%. The sequenced sample consisted of peripheral blood. Receptor source: a man between 50 and 59 years old with Graves' ophthalmopathy. Both conserved end residues are part of each CDR3. The D gene is left open where the match is weak. Some rows have no size entry. The others give once, few or many, or a class for an expanded clone.

d_call: NA; j_call: TRBJ1-1; clone_size: many; v_call: TRBV5-1; cdr3_nt: TGCGCCAGCAGCTTGGGGGGGGTCGGAGGGAACACTGAAGCTTTCTTT; cdr3_aa: CASSLGGVGGNTEAFF
d_call: NA; j_call: TRBJ2-7; clone_size: NA; v_call: TRBV7-2; cdr3_nt: TGTGCCAGCAGCGGCCGGGACTCCCTCTCCTACGAGCAGTACTTC; cdr3_aa: CASSGRDSLSYEQYF
d_call: TRBD1; j_call: TRBJ1-2; clone_size: many; v_call: TRBV12-3/TRBV12-4; cdr3_nt: TGTGCCAGCAGTTTGGACAGGTCGTTCTATGGCTACACCTTC; cdr3_aa: CASSLDRSFYGYTF
d_call: NA; j_call: TRBJ1-6; clone_size: many; v_call: TRBV10-2; cdr3_nt: TGCGCCAGCAGTGAGTCAGAAAGCGTCCGCCTCCACTTT; cdr3_aa: CASSESESVRLHF
d_call: TRBD1; j_call: TRBJ1-2; clone_size: many; v_call: TRBV7-9; cdr3_nt: TGTGCCAGCAGCCAGGGGACAGGAAACGTTGACACCTTC; cdr3_aa: CASSQGTGNVDTF
d_call: TRBD2; j_call: TRBJ2-7; clone_size: NA; v_call: TRBV20-1; cdr3_nt: TGCAGTGCTAGAAAGGGACTAGCGGGCTACGAGCAGTACTTC; cdr3_aa: CSARKGLAGYEQYF
d_call: NA; j_call: TRBJ1-5; clone_size: NA; v_call: TRBV6-1; cdr3_nt: TGTGCCAGCAGTGAGGTGGAGGGCGATGATCAGCCCCAGCATTTT; cdr3_aa: CASSEVEGDDQPQHF
d_call: NA; j_call: TRBJ1-5; clone_size: many; v_call: TRBV11-2; cdr3_nt: TGTGCCAGCAGCTTTAGCAATGATCAGCCCCAGCATTTT; cdr3_aa: CASSFSNDQPQHF
d_call: TRBD2; j_call: TRBJ2-7; clone_size: many; v_call: TRBV11-2; cdr3_nt: TGTGCCAGCAGCTTAGATCTAGCGGGAGTCGGGTACGAGCAGTACTTC; cdr3_aa: CASSLDLAGVGYEQYF
d_call: NA; j_call: TRBJ1-3; clone_size: many; v_call: TRBV7-9; cdr3_nt: TGTGCCAGCATCACCCCCCGGAGGTTTGGAAACACCATATATTTT; cdr3_aa: CASITPRRFGNTIYF
d_call: NA; j_call: TRBJ1-1; clone_size: NA; v_call: TRBV20-1; cdr3_nt: TGCAGTGCTAGTCCCAGTGGGGACACTGAAGCTTTCTTT; cdr3_aa: CSASPSGDTEAFF
d_call: TRBD1; j_call: TRBJ1-2; clone_size: many; v_call: TRBV6-2/TRBV6-3; cdr3_nt: TGTGCCAGTGAGACAGGGAATGGCTACACCTTC; cdr3_aa: CASETGNGYTF
d_call: TRBD1; j_call: TRBJ1-2; clone_size: NA; v_call: TRBV12-3/TRBV12-4; cdr3_nt: TGTGCCAGCAGGGGGACAGGGGGCAACTATGGCTACACCTTC; cdr3_aa: CASRGTGGNYGYTF
d_call: TRBD1; j_call: TRBJ2-6; clone_size: NA; v_call: TRBV28; cdr3_nt: TGTGCCAGCAGTTCCCCGGGACAGGGAAAGGCTGGGGCCAACGTCCTGACTTTC; cdr3_aa: CASSSPGQGKAGANVLTF
d_call: TRBD2; j_call: TRBJ2-5; clone_size: many; v_call: TRBV18; cdr3_nt: TGTGCCAGCTCACCGCGAGCGGGAGCACGGGAGACCCAGTACTTC; cdr3_aa: CASSPRAGARETQYF
d_call: NA; j_call: TRBJ2-2; clone_size: many; v_call: TRBV5-6; cdr3_nt: TGTGCCAGCTTGCTCGACTGGGGAACCGGGGAGCTGTTTTTT; cdr3_aa: CASLLDWGTGELFF
d_call: NA; j_call: TRBJ1-1; clone_size: many; v_call: TRBV6-5; cdr3_nt: TGTGCCAGCAGCCGACTGGTGAACACTGAAGCTTTCTTT; cdr3_aa: CASSRLVNTEAFF
d_call: TRBD1; j_call: TRBJ2-7; clone_size: many; v_call: TRBV29-1; cdr3_nt: TGCAGCGTTGCCATTCTGGTGCCGGGACAGGGGGCTTACGAGCAGTACTTC; cdr3_aa: CSVAILVPGQGAYEQYF
d_call: TRBD1; j_call: TRBJ2-7; clone_size: many; v_call: TRBV5-1; cdr3_nt: TGCGCCAGCAGCTTGGCCGAGGGGGACAGGTCCTACGAGCAGTACTTC; cdr3_aa: CASSLAEGDRSYEQYF
d_call: TRBD2; j_call: TRBJ2-5; clone_size: many; v_call: TRBV6-1; cdr3_nt: TGTGCCAGCAGTGAACGCGGAAGCGGGAGGGCCGGGGAGACCCAGTACTTC; cdr3_aa: CASSERGSGRAGETQYF
d_call: TRBD2; j_call: TRBJ2-4; clone_size: many; v_call: TRBV6-5; cdr3_nt: TGTGCCAGCAGATCTAGCGGGACCAAAAACATTCAGTACTTC; cdr3_aa: CASRSSGTKNIQYF
d_call: NA; j_call: TRBJ2-7; clone_size: once; v_call: TRBV12-3/TRBV12-4; cdr3_nt: TGTGCCAGCAGTTTCTGGACCTTCTACGAGCAGTACTTC; cdr3_aa: CASSFWTFYEQYF
d_call: NA; j_call: TRBJ2-7; clone_size: many; v_call: TRBV11-2; cdr3_nt: TGTGCCAGCAGCTACGAGGGGGCTACGGGGGAGCGAGAGTGCGAGCAGTACTTC; cdr3_aa: CASSYEGATGERECEQYF
d_call: TRBD1; j_call: TRBJ1-2; clone_size: many; v_call: TRBV9; cdr3_nt: TGTGCCAGCAGCGGCAGGGGGCTGCGCTACACCTTC; cdr3_aa: CASSGRGLRYTF